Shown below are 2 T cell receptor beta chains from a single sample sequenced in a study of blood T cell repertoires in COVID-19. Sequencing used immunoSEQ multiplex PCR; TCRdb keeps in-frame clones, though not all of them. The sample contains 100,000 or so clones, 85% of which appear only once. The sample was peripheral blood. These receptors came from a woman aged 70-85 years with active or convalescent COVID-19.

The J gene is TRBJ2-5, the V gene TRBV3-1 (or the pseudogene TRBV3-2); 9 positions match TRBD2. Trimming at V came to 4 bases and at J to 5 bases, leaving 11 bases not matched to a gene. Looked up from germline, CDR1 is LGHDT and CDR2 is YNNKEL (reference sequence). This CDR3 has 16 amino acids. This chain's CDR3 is CASSRQGLASHETQYF. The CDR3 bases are TGTGCCAGCAGCCGCCAGGGACTAGCTTCCCACGAGACCCAGTACTTC.

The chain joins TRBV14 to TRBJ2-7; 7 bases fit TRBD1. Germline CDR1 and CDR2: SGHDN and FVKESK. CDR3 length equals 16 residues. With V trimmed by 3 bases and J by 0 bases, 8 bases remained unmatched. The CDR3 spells CASSQNRGASSYEQYF. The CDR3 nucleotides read TGTGCCAGCAGCCAGAACAGGGGCGCGAGCTCCTACGAGCAGTACTTC.